Here is one T cell receptor (beta chain) with its context. Its antigen remains unknown. Read coverage stops 3 residues before the CDR3 terminus; the germline J gene supplies the remainder. These data belong to a study of T cell clonality in common variable immunodeficiency. General study results and limits: In common variable immunodeficiency, TCR beta chains reportedly carried fewer deletions and N-nucleotide insertions.

Generated by immunoSEQ multiplex PCR, the TCRdb table keeps only in-frame clones and is missing some. The sample was found to contain tens of thousands of clones, and every one recurs. Trimming removed 2 bases from V and 8 bases from J; junction bases left unmatched: 14. Looked up from germline, CDR1 is SGHVS and CDR2 is FNYEAQ. There are 17 residues in the CDR3. J is TRBJ2-1 and V is TRBV7-6; 8 bases align to TRBD2. Specimen: peripheral blood mononuclear cells. The source of this sequence is a human donor with common variable immunodeficiency. The CDR3: CASSLSALGGGRHEQFF. CDR3 DNA, as far as it was read: TGTGCCAGCAGCTTATCAGCGTTGGGCGGGGGGAGGCATGAG.